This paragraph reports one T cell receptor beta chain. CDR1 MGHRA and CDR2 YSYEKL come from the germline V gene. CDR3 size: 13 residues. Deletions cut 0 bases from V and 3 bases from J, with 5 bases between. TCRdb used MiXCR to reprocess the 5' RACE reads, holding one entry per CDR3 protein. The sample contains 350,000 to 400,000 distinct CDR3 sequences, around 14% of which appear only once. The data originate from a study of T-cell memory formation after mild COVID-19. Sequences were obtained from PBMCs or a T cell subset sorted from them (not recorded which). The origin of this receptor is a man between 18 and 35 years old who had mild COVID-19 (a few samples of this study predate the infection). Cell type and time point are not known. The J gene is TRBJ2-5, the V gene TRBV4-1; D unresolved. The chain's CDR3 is CASSQEPEETQYF. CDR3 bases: TGCGCCAGCAGCCAAGAACCCGAAGAGACCCAGTACTTC.